The TCR beta chain described here comes from a study of human T cells and chemical hapten exposure. On the study more broadly: DPC at 2% was the sensitizing agent, placed on around 2 cm by around 2 cm of upper inner arm skin.

This clonotype was observed a handful of times. The antigen is undetermined. Germline CDR1 is SEHNR and CDR2 is FQNEAQ (reference sequence). Trimming cost V 0 bases and J 6 bases, with 12 bases left between them. There are 14 residues in the CDR3. TCRdb reanalysed the RACE reads using MiXCR and keeps one entry per CDR3 protein. The sample comprises fewer than 200,000 distinct CDR3 sequences, around a quarter of which are singletons, and 2.1% rests with the top ten. Noted time point: patch test 3, about 24 weeks after DPC sensitization. Treatment denoted: therapeutic diphenylcyclopropenone sensitization with weekly scalp DPC. Regarding the study as a whole: The study found expanded TCRs formed significantly more large CDR3 similarity clusters than controls.

This TCR derives from a woman under 30 with alopecia areata. Some clones in this sample may be carry-over from other donors' samples. The sample consisted of whole blood, taken in connection with sensitization to the hapten diphenylcyclopropenone (DPC). The genes are TRBV7-9 and TRBJ2-7; D gene unclear. CDR3 DNA sequence: TGTGCCAGCAGCTTAGCCTCCTCGGCGAGCGAGCAGTACTTC. This translates into CASSLASSASEQYF.